This T cell receptor beta chain was retrieved from a study of metastatic and nonmetastatic thyroid tumors. Germline V gene lookup returns CDR1 DFQATT and CDR2 SNEGSKA (reference sequence). J was trimmed by 3 bases and V by 6 bases; bases with no gene match: 7. The CDR3 has 15 residues. No patient had received any treatment before thyroid surgery. As originally analysed: In papillary thyroid cancer, a distant-metastasis classifier was built using CDR3 differences across clinicopathological groups. With MiXCR, TCRdb reprocessed the PCR reads. These V and J calls are TCRdb output, not the study's own analysis. Here the sample spans some 22,000 clones, more than 20% being singletons. This clone is medium-sized in the sample.

This receptor was obtained from a male donor with papillary thyroid cancer or a benign thyroid nodule (not recorded which). Some clones in this sample may be carry-over from other donors' samples. Sequencing used blood. The rearrangement links TRBV20-1 to TRBJ2-1, with 11 bases fitting TRBD2. This CDR3 reads CSAKTGTSGYNEQFF. The DNA of the CDR3 is TGCAGTGCCAAGACCGGGACTAGCGGCTACAATGAGCAGTTCTTC.